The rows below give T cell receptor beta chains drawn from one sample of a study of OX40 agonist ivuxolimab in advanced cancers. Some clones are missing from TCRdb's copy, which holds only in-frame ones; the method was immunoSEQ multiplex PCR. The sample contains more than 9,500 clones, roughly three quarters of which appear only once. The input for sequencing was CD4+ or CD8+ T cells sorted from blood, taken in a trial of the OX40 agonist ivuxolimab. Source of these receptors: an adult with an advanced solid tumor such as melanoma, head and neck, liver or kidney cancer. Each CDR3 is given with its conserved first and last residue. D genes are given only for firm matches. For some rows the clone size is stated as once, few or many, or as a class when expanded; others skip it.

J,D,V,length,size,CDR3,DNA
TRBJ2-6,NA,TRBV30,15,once,CAWSALISGANVLTF,TGTGCCTGGAGTGCTTTGATCTCTGGGGCCAACGTCCTGACTTTC
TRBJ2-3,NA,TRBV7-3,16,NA,CASSPLAGVGTDTQYF,TGTGCCAGCAGCCCCCTGGCTGGAGTAGGAACAGATACGCAGTATTTT
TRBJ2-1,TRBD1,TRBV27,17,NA,CASTRTGSELGYNEQFF,TGTGCCAGCACCCGGACAGGTAGCGAGTTGGGCTACAATGAGCAGTTCTTC
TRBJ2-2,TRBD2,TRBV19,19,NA,CASSIEGLAGAPNTGELFF,TGTGCCAGTAGTATAGAGGGACTAGCGGGAGCCCCAAACACCGGGGAGCTGTTTTTT
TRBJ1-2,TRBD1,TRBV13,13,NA,CATEGTGGRGYTF,TGTGCCACCGAGGGGACAGGGGGCCGTGGCTACACCTTC
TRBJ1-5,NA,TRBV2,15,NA,CASSEEGSSNQPQHF,TGTGCCAGCAGTGAAGAGGGTTCTAGCAATCAGCCCCAGCATTTT
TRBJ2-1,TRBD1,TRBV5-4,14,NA,CASSLKGAGNEQFF,TGTGCCAGCAGCTTGAAGGGGGCCGGCAATGAGCAGTTCTTC
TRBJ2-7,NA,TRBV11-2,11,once,CASSLTIEQYF,TGTGCCAGCAGCCTTACAATCGAGCAGTACTTC
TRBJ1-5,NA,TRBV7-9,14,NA,CASSLPGGHQPQHF,TGTGCCAGCAGCTTACCGGGGGGGCATCAGCCCCAGCATTTT
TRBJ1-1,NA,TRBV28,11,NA,CASSFGVEAFF,TGTGCCAGCAGTTTTGGGGTAGAAGCTTTCTTT
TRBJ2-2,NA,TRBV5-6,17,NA,CASSLASPARGTGELFF,TGTGCCAGCAGCTTGGCATCCCCTGCTCGGGGCACCGGGGAGCTGTTTTTT
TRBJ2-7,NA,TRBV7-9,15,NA,CASSSGDSPHYEQYF,TGTGCCAGCAGCTCCGGCGACAGCCCTCACTACGAGCAGTACTTC
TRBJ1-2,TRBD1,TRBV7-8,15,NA,CASSPIPQGPRGYTF,TGTGCCAGCAGCCCTATCCCACAGGGGCCTCGCGGCTACACCTTC
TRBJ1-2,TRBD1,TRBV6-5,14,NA,CASSRGQDYYGYTF,TGTGCCAGCAGTCGCGGACAGGACTACTATGGCTACACCTTC
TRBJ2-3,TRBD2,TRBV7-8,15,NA,CASRRLAGGADTQYF,TGTGCCAGCAGGCGACTAGCGGGGGGAGCAGATACGCAGTATTTT
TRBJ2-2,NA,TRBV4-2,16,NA,CASSPPDGRITGELFF,TGTGCCAGCAGCCCTCCAGACGGTCGAATCACCGGGGAGCTGTTTTTT
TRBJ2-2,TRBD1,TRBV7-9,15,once,CAGTQGQGPAGELFF,TGTGCCGGAACCCAGGGACAGGGGCCGGCCGGGGAGCTGTTTTTT
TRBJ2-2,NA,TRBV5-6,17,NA,CASSLGLTGMNTGELFF,TGTGCCAGCAGCTTGGGACTCACAGGAATGAACACCGGGGAGCTGTTTTTT
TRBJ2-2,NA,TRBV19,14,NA,CASSIAGSAGELFF,TGTGCCAGTAGTATAGCCGGCTCTGCGGGGGAGCTGTTTTTT
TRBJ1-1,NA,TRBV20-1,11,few,CSARWDTQAFF,TGCAGTGCCAGGTGGGACACTCAAGCTTTCTTT
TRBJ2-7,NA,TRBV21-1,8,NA,CALYEQYF,TGTGCCCTCTACGAGCAGTACTTC
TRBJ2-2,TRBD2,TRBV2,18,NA,CASSEASGSGGSTGELFF,TGTGCCAGCAGTGAGGCTAGCGGGAGTGGGGGGTCCACCGGGGAGCTGTTTTTT
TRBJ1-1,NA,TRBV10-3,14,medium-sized,CAISEPGTNTEAFF,TGTGCCATCAGTGAGCCCGGGACGAACACTGAAGCTTTCTTT
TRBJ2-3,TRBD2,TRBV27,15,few,CASSPGTSGTDTQYF,TGTGCCAGCAGTCCCGGGACTAGCGGGACAGATACGCAGTATTTT
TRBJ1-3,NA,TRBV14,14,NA,CASSHRGAGNTIYF,TGTGCCAGCAGCCACAGGGGAGCAGGAAACACCATATATTTT
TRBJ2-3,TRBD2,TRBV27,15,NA,CASSLSAGGPDTQYF,TGTGCCAGCAGTTTATCGGCGGGAGGGCCAGATACGCAGTATTTT
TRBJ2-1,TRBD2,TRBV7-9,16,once,CASSLAWVAGGNEQFF,TGTGCCAGCAGCTTAGCATGGGTAGCGGGAGGAAATGAGCAGTTCTTC
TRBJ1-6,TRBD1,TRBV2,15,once,CASSEEGQGYSPLHF,TGTGCCAGCAGTGAAGAGGGACAGGGCTATTCACCCCTCCACTTT
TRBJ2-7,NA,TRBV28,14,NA,CASSLPGTFYEQYF,TGTGCCAGCAGTTTACCAGGGACTTTCTACGAGCAGTACTTC
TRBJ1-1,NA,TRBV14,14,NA,CASSPAGVMTEAFF,TGTGCCAGCAGCCCCGCGGGGGTAATGACTGAAGCTTTCTTT
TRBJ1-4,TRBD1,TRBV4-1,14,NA,CASSQGQGNEKLFF,TGCGCCAGCAGCCAAGGACAGGGGAATGAAAAACTGTTTTTT
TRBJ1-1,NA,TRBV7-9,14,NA,CASSSPGHYTEAFF,TGTGCCAGCAGCTCCCCTGGACACTACACTGAAGCTTTCTTT
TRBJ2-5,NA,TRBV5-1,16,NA,CASSRTAEDYQETQYF,TGCGCCAGCAGCAGGACGGCCGAGGATTATCAAGAGACCCAGTACTTC
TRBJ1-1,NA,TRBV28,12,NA,CASSFRSTEAFF,TGTGCCAGCAGTTTTCGATCCACTGAAGCTTTCTTT
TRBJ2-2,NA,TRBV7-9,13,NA,CASSSSIPGELFF,TGTGCCAGCAGCTCTTCGATCCCCGGGGAGCTGTTTTTT
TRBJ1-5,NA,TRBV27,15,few,CASRISGTTGQPQHF,TGTGCCAGCAGGATCTCCGGGACAACCGGCCAGCCCCAGCATTTT
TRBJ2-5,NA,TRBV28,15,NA,CASSILGEFQETQYF,TGTGCCAGCAGTATATTAGGTGAATTCCAAGAGACCCAGTACTTC
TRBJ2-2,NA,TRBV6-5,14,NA,CASSYSPETGELFF,TGTGCCAGCAGTTACTCGCCGGAGACCGGGGAGCTGTTTTTT
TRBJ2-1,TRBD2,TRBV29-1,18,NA,CSVEEGTSGEGSYNEQFF,TGCAGCGTTGAGGAAGGGACTAGCGGAGAGGGGTCCTACAATGAGCAGTTCTTC
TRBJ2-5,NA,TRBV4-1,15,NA,CASSPTQVYQETQYF,TGCGCCAGCAGCCCGACTCAGGTGTACCAAGAGACCCAGTACTTC
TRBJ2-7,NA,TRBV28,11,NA,CASSERYEQYF,TGTGCCAGCAGTGAAAGATACGAGCAGTACTTC
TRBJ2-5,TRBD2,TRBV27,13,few,CASYSGTGETQYF,TGTGCCAGCTATAGCGGGACTGGGGAGACCCAGTACTTC
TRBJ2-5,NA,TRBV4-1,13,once,CASSSQNQETQYF,TGCGCCAGCAGTAGTCAGAACCAAGAGACCCAGTACTTC
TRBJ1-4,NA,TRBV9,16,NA,CASSVEGGGSHEKLFF,TGTGCCAGCAGCGTAGAGGGGGGCGGCTCGCATGAAAAACTGTTTTTT
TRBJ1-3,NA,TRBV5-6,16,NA,CASSLNLGEVGNTIYF,TGTGCCAGCAGCTTGAACCTCGGGGAAGTTGGAAACACCATATATTTT
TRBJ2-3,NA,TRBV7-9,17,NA,CASSLPAGGLDTDTQYF,TGTGCCAGCAGCTTACCCGCCGGGGGACTTGACACAGATACGCAGTATTTT
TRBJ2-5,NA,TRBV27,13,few,CASRKSKQETQYF,TGTGCCAGCAGAAAGTCCAAGCAAGAGACCCAGTACTTC
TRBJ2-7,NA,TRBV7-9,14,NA,CASSLLGAPYEQYF,TGTGCCAGCAGCCTCCTGGGGGCCCCCTACGAGCAGTACTTC
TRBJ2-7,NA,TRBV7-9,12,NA,CASSPTDYEQYF,TGTGCCAGCAGCCCGACAGATTACGAGCAGTACTTC
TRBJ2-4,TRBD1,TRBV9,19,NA,CASSGLAMGTGSPKNIQYF,TGTGCCAGCAGCGGATTAGCAATGGGGACAGGGTCACCCAAAAACATTCAGTACTTC
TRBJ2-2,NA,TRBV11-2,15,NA,CASSSTGTLTGELFF,TGTGCCAGCAGCTCGACCGGGACCCTCACCGGGGAGCTGTTTTTT
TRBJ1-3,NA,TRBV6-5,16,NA,CASSYEGPLSGNTIYF,TGTGCCAGCAGTTACGAGGGCCCGCTCTCTGGAAACACCATATATTTT
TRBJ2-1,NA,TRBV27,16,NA,CASSFISRDKYNEQFF,TGTGCCAGCAGTTTCATAAGTCGGGACAAATACAATGAGCAGTTCTTC
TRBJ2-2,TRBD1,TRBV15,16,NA,CATSSFGTGNTGELFF,TGTGCCACCAGCAGCTTCGGGACAGGGAACACCGGGGAGCTGTTTTTT
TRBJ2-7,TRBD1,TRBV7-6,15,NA,CASSASGQGFYEQYF,TGTGCCAGCAGCGCCTCGGGACAGGGGTTTTACGAGCAGTACTTC
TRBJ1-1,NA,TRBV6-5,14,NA,CASSYSHRETEAFF,TGTGCCAGCAGTTACTCCCACAGGGAGACTGAAGCTTTCTTT
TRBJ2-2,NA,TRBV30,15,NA,CAWSWNHRDTGELFF,TGTGCCTGGAGTTGGAATCACAGGGACACCGGGGAGCTGTTTTTT
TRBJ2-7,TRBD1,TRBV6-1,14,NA,CASSEGQGIDEQYF,TGTGCCAGCAGTGAAGGACAGGGCATTGACGAGCAGTACTTC
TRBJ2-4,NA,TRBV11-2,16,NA,CASSSITGKAKNIQYF,TGTGCCAGCAGCTCCATAACGGGGAAGGCCAAAAACATTCAGTACTTC
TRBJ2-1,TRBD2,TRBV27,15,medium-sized,CASSQTSGNFNEQFF,TGTGCCAGCAGTCAAACTAGCGGTAATTTCAATGAGCAGTTCTTC